A selection of T cell receptor beta chains follows, all from one sample in a study of T cell clones after liver transplantation. Clones were sequenced by immunoSEQ multiplex PCR, and TCRdb holds only the in-frame ones, with some missing. The repertoire holds tens of thousands of clones, more than 85% seen once, with approximately 0.96% in the top ten. The sample consisted of CD4+ T cells from blood, taken approximately 26 months after liver transplant. The receptors come from a human patient who received a liver transplant. The graft donor may be the source of some T cells. The CDR3 runs from the conserved cysteine through the conserved F or W. Each record gives: J gene, D gene, V gene, clone size, CDR3 DNA, CDR3 protein. A D gene is named only where the DNA matches it firmly. Size is stated for part of the rows, as once, few or many counts, or as a class when the clone is expanded.

TRBJ1-2	TRBD1	TRBV6-5	-	TGTGCCAGCAGTTACGAGGGACAGGGTAAAGATGGCTACACCTTC	CASSYEGQGKDGYTF
TRBJ2-3	-	TRBV28	-	TGTGCCAGCAGTTCCTTGGGCGATGAGGATACGCAGTATTTT	CASSSLGDEDTQYF
TRBJ2-1	TRBD2	TRBV29-1	-	TGCAGCCTGGAGACTAGCGGAGCCTACAATGAGCAGTTCTTC	CSLETSGAYNEQFF
TRBJ2-1	-	TRBV14	-	TGTGCCAGCAGCCAAGAAATACCCTACAGTAGGGAGCAGTTCTTC	CASSQEIPYSREQFF
TRBJ2-5	-	TRBV11-3	-	TGTGCCAGCAGCTTAGTTGGGACCCAGTACTTC	CASSLVGTQYF
TRBJ2-7	-	TRBV11-1	-	TGTGCCAGCAGCTTAGGCATCCACGAGCAGTACTTC	CASSLGIHEQYF
TRBJ2-2	-	TRBV7-3	-	TGTGCCAGCAGCACTGGGGACAACACCGGGGAGCTGTTTTTT	CASSTGDNTGELFF
TRBJ2-7	TRBD2	TRBV7-8	-	TGTGCCAGCAGCTTAAAGGACAGGCAAACTAGCGGGAGGGGGCTCGAGCAGTACTTC	CASSLKDRQTSGRGLEQYF
TRBJ2-1	-	TRBV5-1	-	TGCGCCAGCAGCATACTTTTAGCGGAGAGCTCCTACAATGAGCAGTTCTTC	CASSILLAESSYNEQFF
TRBJ1-5	-	TRBV7-2	-	TGTGCCAGCAGCTTAATAGATAATCAGCCCCAGCATTTT	CASSLIDNQPQHF
TRBJ2-3	-	TRBV29-1	few	TGCAGCCCCCCGAGCACCAACTCTAGCACAGATACGCAGTATTTT	CSPPSTNSSTDTQYF
TRBJ1-2	-	TRBV7-2	once	TGTGCCAGCAGCTTACACAGGGTTGGTGGCTACACCTTC	CASSLHRVGGYTF
TRBJ1-1	-	TRBV5-4	-	TGTGCCAGCAGCTTGGTGGACAGAAAGAACACTGAAGCTTTCTTT	CASSLVDRKNTEAFF
TRBJ2-5	TRBD2	TRBV14	-	TGTGCCAGCAGCCGCCTTCTAGCGGGAGGACGAGAGACCCAGTACTTC	CASSRLLAGGRETQYF
TRBJ2-6	-	TRBV19	-	TGTGCCAGTAGTATCCTCCTTTCCTCTGGGGCCAACGTCCTGACTTTC	CASSILLSSGANVLTF
TRBJ1-2	-	TRBV5-4	-	TGTGCCAGCAGCTTGGCCCGGGCGGGGGGCTATGGCTACACCTTC	CASSLARAGGYGYTF
TRBJ1-2	-	TRBV6-1	-	TGTGCCAGCAGTGAAGGCCACCCTGGACGGGCCTATGGCTACACCTTC	CASSEGHPGRAYGYTF
TRBJ2-1	TRBD1	TRBV5-1	once	TGCGCCAGCAGCTCGCCGGGACAGGGGGCGACTGGCTCCTACAATGAGCAGTTCTTC	CASSSPGQGATGSYNEQFF
TRBJ2-7	-	TRBV19	few	TGTGCCAGTAGTCAACGAAATCGCGAGCAGTACTTC	CASSQRNREQYF
TRBJ1-5	-	TRBV12-5	-	TGTGCTAGTGGTAGCTTTGGCAATCAGCCCCAGCATTTT	CASGSFGNQPQHF
TRBJ2-7	-	TRBV2	-	TGTGCCAGCAGAGGGGACACCTTCTACGAGCAGTACTTC	CASRGDTFYEQYF
TRBJ2-7	TRBD1	TRBV25-1	-	TGTGCCAGCAGTGAAACCGGGACAGGGACCGCTCAGCAGTACTTC	CASSETGTGTAQQYF
TRBJ1-3	TRBD1	TRBV27	-	TGTGCCAGCAGTCCAAACAGGGGGCGGAACACCATATATTTT	CASSPNRGRNTIYF
TRBJ2-5	-	TRBV11-2	-	TGTGCCAGCAGCTTAGCTAAGGGACAACCCGAGACCCAGTACTTC	CASSLAKGQPETQYF
TRBJ2-7	TRBD2	TRBV5-1	-	TGCGCCAGCAGCTTGGGCGGGCTAGCGGGAACGTACGAGCAGTACTTC	CASSLGGLAGTYEQYF
TRBJ1-1	TRBD1	TRBV11-2	-	TGTGCCAGCAGCGTCGGACAGGGCACTGAAGCTTTCTTT	CASSVGQGTEAFF
TRBJ1-5	-	TRBV6-1	-	TGTGCCAGCAGTGAAGTTAGACCGGGAGGGGATCAGCCCCAGCATTTT	CASSEVRPGGDQPQHF
TRBJ2-2	-	TRBV9	few	TGTGCCAGCAGCGTAGGTTTAGGCGGGGAGCTGTTTTTT	CASSVGLGGELFF
TRBJ1-1	-	TRBV7-9	-	TGTGCCAGCAGCTCTAGACGGGGCACTGAAGCTTTCTTT	CASSSRRGTEAFF
TRBJ2-1	TRBD2	TRBV5-1	-	TGCGCCAGCAGTGTAGCGGGAGGCTCCTACAATGAGCAGTTCTTC	CASSVAGGSYNEQFF
TRBJ2-2	TRBD2	TRBV27	-	TGTGCCAGCAGGCTGCGTGGGCTAGCGGACACCGGGGAGCTGTTTTTT	CASRLRGLADTGELFF
TRBJ2-1	-	TRBV6-6	-	TGTGCCAGCAGTACCCTAACGGAGCAGTTCTTC	CASSTLTEQFF
TRBJ2-7	TRBD2	TRBV25-1	-	TGTGCCAGCTCGGGACTAGCGGCCTCCTACGAGCAGTACTTC	CASSGLAASYEQYF
TRBJ2-3	-	TRBV5-4	-	TGTGCCAGCAGCTTGGGAACAGACCGCACAGATACGCAGTATTTT	CASSLGTDRTDTQYF
TRBJ2-3	-	TRBV6-5	-	TGTGCCAGCAGTCCACGGGCTACCAGCACAGATACGCAGTATTTT	CASSPRATSTDTQYF
TRBJ2-1	TRBD2	TRBV28	-	TGTGCCAGCAGTGGACTAGCGGGAGGTGGTCGGAATGAGCAGTTCTTC	CASSGLAGGGRNEQFF
TRBJ2-4	TRBD1	TRBV6-1	few	TGTGCCAGCAGTGGGACAGGGGGCCGCAGCATTCAGTACTTC	CASSGTGGRSIQYF
TRBJ2-7	-	TRBV18	-	TGTGCCAGCTCACCACCAGGGCTCTACGAGCAGTACTTC	CASSPPGLYEQYF
TRBJ2-1	-	TRBV9	-	TGTGCCAGCAGCGTAGCTACTGAATACTCTTACAATGAGCAGTTCTTC	CASSVATEYSYNEQFF
TRBJ1-2	-	TRBV4-1	once	TGCGCCAGCAGCCAAGATGGGGGCGCTAACTATGGCTACACCTTC	CASSQDGGANYGYTF
TRBJ1-4	-	TRBV25-1	-	TGTGCCAGCAGTGAAATGGGGCCCCTAAGTTTT	CASSEMGPLSF